The entry below describes one TCR beta chain. Profiling relied on immunoSEQ multiplex PCR, and the TCRdb table lists in-frame clones only, not all of them. Of 280,000 or so clones listed, around 89% are singletons. The data stem from a study of cytomegalovirus exposure and HLA in healthy donors. The germline V gene encodes CDR1 SGHRS and CDR2 YFSETQ. V lost 2 bases and J lost 3; bases outside the gene matches: 10. The CDR3 is 16 amino acids. The specimen was PBMCs. This receptor was identified in a woman aged 18 to 35 in good health and CMV-seronegative. The J gene is TRBJ1-1, the V gene TRBV5-1, with 7 bases that match TRBD1. CDR3 region: CASSFGDREPHTEAFF. The CDR3 nucleotides are TGCGCCAGCAGCTTTGGAGACAGGGAACCGCACACTGAAGCTTTCTTT.